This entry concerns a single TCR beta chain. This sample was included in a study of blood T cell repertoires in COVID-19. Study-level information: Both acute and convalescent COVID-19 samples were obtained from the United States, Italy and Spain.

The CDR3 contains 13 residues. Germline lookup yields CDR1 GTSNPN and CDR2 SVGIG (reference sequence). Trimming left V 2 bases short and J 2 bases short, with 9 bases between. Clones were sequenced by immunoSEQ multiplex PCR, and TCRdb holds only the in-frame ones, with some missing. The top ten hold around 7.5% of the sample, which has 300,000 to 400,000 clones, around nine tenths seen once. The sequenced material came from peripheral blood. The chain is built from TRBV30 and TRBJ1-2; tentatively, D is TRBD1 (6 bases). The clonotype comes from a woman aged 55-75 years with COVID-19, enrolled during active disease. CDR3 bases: TGTGCCTGGAGTCGGGACAACAACTATGGCTACACCTTC. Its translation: CAWSRDNNYGYTF.